This T cell receptor beta chain was sequenced for a study of OX40 agonist ivuxolimab in advanced cancers. Study information: Ivuxolimab, which is an agonistic anti-OX40 (CD134) antibody, was administered to the patients. General study points: Low clonal expansion, among the lowest seen, marked partial responders at 0.1-3.0 mg/kg. Expanded clones tended on average to be more numerous among CD8+ T cells than CD4+. At doses 0.1 to 3.0 mg/kg, CD4+ and CD8+ clones expanded.

Clones were sequenced by immunoSEQ multiplex PCR, and TCRdb holds only the in-frame ones, with some missing. The sample consists of roughly 83,000 clones, about 89% of them appearing once. Per germline, CDR1 SGHTA and CDR2 FQGTGA. The CDR3 is 13 residues long. V dropped 1 base and J dropped 5 bases, with 6 bases sitting between them. Comment on this clone: Its antigen is not known.

The chain employs TRBV7-3 and TRBJ2-1; tentatively, D is TRBD2 (6 bases). The input for sequencing was CD4+ or CD8+ T cells sorted from blood, taken in a trial of the OX40 agonist ivuxolimab. The sequence was obtained from an adult with an advanced solid tumor such as melanoma, head and neck, liver or kidney cancer. The CDR3 spells CASSLIADNEQFF. CDR3 DNA sequence: TGTGCCAGCAGCTTAATAGCGGACAATGAGCAGTTCTTC.